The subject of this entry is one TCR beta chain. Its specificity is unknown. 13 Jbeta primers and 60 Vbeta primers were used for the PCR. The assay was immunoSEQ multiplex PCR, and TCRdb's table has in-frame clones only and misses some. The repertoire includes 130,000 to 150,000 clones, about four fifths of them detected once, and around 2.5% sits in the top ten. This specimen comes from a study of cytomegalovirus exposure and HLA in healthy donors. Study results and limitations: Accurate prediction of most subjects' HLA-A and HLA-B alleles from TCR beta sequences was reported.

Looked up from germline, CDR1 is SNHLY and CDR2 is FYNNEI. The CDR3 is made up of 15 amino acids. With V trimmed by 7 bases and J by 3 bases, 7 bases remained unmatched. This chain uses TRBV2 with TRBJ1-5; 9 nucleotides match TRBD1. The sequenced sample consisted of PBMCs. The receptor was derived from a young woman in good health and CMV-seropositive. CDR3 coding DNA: TGTGCCAGCACCGGACAGGGGACCCTCAATCAGCCCCAGCATTTT. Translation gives CASTGQGTLNQPQHF.